This TCR beta chain was identified during a study of cytomegalovirus exposure and HLA in healthy donors (dated by TCRdb to the late 2010s). Context from the whole study: An earlier analysis of roughly 500 of the donors reported about 280 Gb of sequence data and 100 million to 120 million unique TCR beta sequences obtained from 180 million or so T cells. Around 330 gigabases of sequencing data and 91 million or so unique TCR sequences made up an early release that covered about 640 HLA-typed donors. The genetic ancestry cluster associated with self-reported Caucasian donors included 81% of the 350 to 500 genotyped donors. The aim of the study was to test whether cataloging public T cell receptors could identify signatures of past pathogen exposure. Using immunosequencing, the study profiled T cell repertoires from some 670 subjects and related those repertoires to cytomegalovirus serostatus. Besides the first cohort of hundreds of subjects, a separate validation cohort made up of some 110 different subjects was used. To predict cytomegalovirus infection status, the study combined high-throughput TCR immunosequencing, statistical association of individual TCRs with disease status, and machine learning. A later analysis re-examined previously published TCR beta repertoires from 500 to 700 donors and added high-resolution HLA genotyping to investigate patterns of TCR occurrence. In the later analysis, no new phenotypic data were used to find candidate immune exposures; instead, reliance was placed on TCR beta sequences and their occurrence across donors. An earlier analysis of 587 of the donors used high-throughput TCR beta sequencing to judge whether each TCR beta V gene segment behaved as functional or pseudogenic. Donor age, sex, ethnicity and CMV serostatus were compiled together with the repertoire data. A later genetic analysis used genome-wide SNP genotypes for about 60% of the roughly 670 donors, treating that subset as a discovery cohort. All discovery cohort repertoires had been generated on a single sequencing platform. HLA typing included class I and class II loci at four-digit resolution. Typing coverage differed by locus: A, B, C, DRB1 and DQB1 were typed in roughly 620-630 donors, DQA1 in 522, DPA1 in 600 to 610, and DPB1 in just under 480. Four to six DR-DQ haplotypes were handled as single units for association and clustering because linkage in the cohort was strong. Across about 380 genotyped donors of the cohort, an average of approximately 220,000 unique TCR beta nucleotide sequences per donor were sequenced, and approximately 19% of those sequences were non-productive. Overall results and qualifications from the work: Some IMGT-functional V segments, including TRBV6-2 and TRBV6-3, could not be distinguished by the 87-base-pair reads and were therefore excluded. Cytomegalovirus status was reported to be diagnosed by the classifier with high specificity and sensitivity in both the original and validation cohorts. According to a later analysis, TCR association rates differed among HLA loci, with DRB1 alleles showing the most associated TCRs and HLA-C alleles showing the fewest. A few of the identified cytomegalovirus-associated TCR beta chains were confirmed in vitro to be specific for cytomegalovirus antigens. In a later analysis, some 18,000 TCR beta sequences were associated with specific HLA alleles at a false discovery rate of 0.05. In a later analysis, HLA-associated TCR beta chains were found to be more clonally expanded and to have lower generation probabilities than equally common non-associated chains. Compared with the 666-donor mean, donors in an Asian-associated ancestry cluster had fewer N-insertions in productive TCRs, according to a later genetic analysis. Broadly in line with IMGT annotations, most TCR beta V segments showed up in productive rearrangements about 87% or about 30% of the time in an earlier analysis of several hundred of the donors. In the study, around 160 TCR beta chains were listed as associated with cytomegalovirus. For the cohort, immune exposure information was limited to CMV serostatus. A later analysis reported that several top co-occurrence clusters appeared linked to parvovirus B19, influenza, CMV and Epstein-Barr virus. A group of highly shared sequence variants was considered likely to be a technical artifact of the sequencing pipeline. Only TCR beta chains were sequenced in this cohort, and the absence of alpha or paired-chain data limited detectable features. A later genetic analysis associated a missense DCLRE1C variant with V-gene and J-gene trimming of TCR beta chains, and an independent cohort replicated the association. Correlated functional status among segregating V segments might reflect linkage disequilibrium, but an unknown experimental factor could not be ruled out. Strong co-occurrence of HLA alleles, especially DR and DQ, made assigning TCR associations to individual alleles difficult. The authors suggested that the approach could potentially be generalized to other disease states and immunological phenotypes. Most TCR sequences were seen in very few donors, while some public TCRs were found in many individuals. A further reported finding was that TCR beta sequences accurately predicted the HLA-A and HLA-B alleles for most subjects in the first cohort. According to a later analysis, most CMV-associated TCR beta chains appeared to be HLA-restricted, and the HLA associations seemed to be driven largely by CMV exposure. Sequencing depth was assumed to be roughly uniform across donors in the presence/absence analyses, though that assumption may not hold. The earlier analysis of around 600 of the donors excluded 15 to 20 rarely observed V segments, including chromosome 9 orphons, because counts were too low. Because HLA typing was unavailable for some donors at each locus, only the typed subset was used in association tests.

Library method: the immunoSEQ multiplex PCR assay. For the multiplex PCR, a mixture combining 60 forward primers for TCR Vbeta segments and 13 reverse primers for TCR Jbeta segments was used. Amplification of the CDR3 region of rearranged TCR beta genes was performed with a multiplex PCR assay on genomic DNA. The amplified TCR beta libraries were sequenced on the Illumina HiSeq System as 87-base-pair reads. Concerning the study's data processing: Across the 670 or so repertoires, a later analysis counted approximately 83 million unique TCR beta chains, 9 million to 14 million of which were shared by at least two donors. To remove PCR and sequencing errors, raw reads were error-corrected and collapsed into unique sequences using a nearest-neighbor algorithm that merged closely related sequences. V, D and J gene segments were assigned by aligning CDR3 sequences to IMGT reference sequences. For a sequence to be retained, a match of at least six nucleotides to both a V gene segment and a J gene segment was required. Rearrangements were called productive when the CDR3 lacked stop codons and stayed in frame with V and J; all others were non-productive. Following IMGT convention, CDR3 was defined as the stretch from the second conserved V-encoded cysteine up to the conserved J-encoded phenylalanine. Sequences without an unambiguous match to a single V gene segment were excluded from the earlier analysis of about 600 of the donors. In an earlier analysis of 587 of the donors, a V segment was called functional when productive rearrangements were above 56.7%, and segregating when the standard deviation between donors exceeded 5%. To diagnose cytomegalovirus status from the catalog of TCR beta chain sequences, a statistical classification framework was built. In a later analysis, TCR nucleotide sequences were compared against IMGT/GENE-DB human TR gene sequences so that V and J genes could be assigned. Using the TCRdist pipeline, a later analysis assigned CDR3 sequences along with most-parsimonious VDJ recombination scenarios. In a later analysis, every TCR beta chain was defined by the combination of its CDR3 amino acid sequence and its V-gene family, and reads without a unique V-gene family were dropped. As a way to deal with suspected cross-contamination and a sequencing artifact, a later analysis dropped approximately 570 nucleotide sequences that were highly shared and had low generation probability. In a later analysis, a clonal expansion index for each public chain was calculated from normalized within-repertoire ranks of inferred template counts. In a later analysis, generation probabilities were computed using a VDJ recombination model fitted to out-of-frame rearrangements, and the results were checked against IGoR. In a later analysis, TCR-TCR, TCR-HLA and TCR-CMV co-occurrence was scored with hypergeometric tests, and a repertoire-size bias correction was applied to TCR pairs. False discovery rates were estimated in a later analysis by permuting HLA or CMV assignments 20 times. In a later analysis, co-occurring TCRs were grouped with DBSCAN, and TCRdist sequence similarity was added when clustering was performed within HLA-allele-positive subsets. Co-occurrence clustering excluded repertoires with fewer than 30,000 or more than 120,000 public chains, plus five with anomalous nucleotide sharing. The table comes from immuneACCESS by way of TCRdb, which keeps in-frame sequences with V and J called. Part of the clones is missing from these tables; in studies checked, under half for an unresolved V gene and the rest for unknown reasons. That table supplies the V and J calls and clone size; D and trimming were determined from the DNA. Across this sample there are 90,000 to 150,000 clones, with 50% to 65% seen only once. Roughly 10% of the sample is taken by the ten largest.

The cohort was made up of 500 to 850 healthy bone marrow donors. Cohort members were all nominally healthy when sampled, although unrecorded immune exposures were likely present. The donor was CMV seropositive and was included in the group of 250 to 350 seropositive cohort members. A peripheral blood sample was provided by each donor, and peripheral blood mononuclear cells were used for TCR beta sequencing. The Qiagen DNeasy Blood Extraction Kit was used to extract genomic DNA from the blood cell samples. As regards this clone: Which antigen it targets is not known. Within one base of it there is no much larger clone, and no base qualities were kept.

CDR1 and CDR2 are drawn from the germline V gene: MDHEN, SYDVKM. The V and J ends are trimmed by 6 bases and 1 base, leaving 22 bases between them. The CDR3, from cysteine to phenylalanine, totals 18 residues. Just the 54-base CDR3 DNA is kept, in frame starting at base 1. The chain is assembled from TRBV28 and TRBJ1-5, with a weak D call of TRBD1 (6 bases match). This sequence was found in a man aged 40-49 years in good health and CMV-seropositive. Sequences were obtained from PBMCs. The CDR3 protein is CASRPQTAGGASNQPQHF. The nucleotides are TGTGCCAGCAGGCCCCAGACGGCCGGGGGGGCAAGCAATCAGCCCCAGCATTTT.